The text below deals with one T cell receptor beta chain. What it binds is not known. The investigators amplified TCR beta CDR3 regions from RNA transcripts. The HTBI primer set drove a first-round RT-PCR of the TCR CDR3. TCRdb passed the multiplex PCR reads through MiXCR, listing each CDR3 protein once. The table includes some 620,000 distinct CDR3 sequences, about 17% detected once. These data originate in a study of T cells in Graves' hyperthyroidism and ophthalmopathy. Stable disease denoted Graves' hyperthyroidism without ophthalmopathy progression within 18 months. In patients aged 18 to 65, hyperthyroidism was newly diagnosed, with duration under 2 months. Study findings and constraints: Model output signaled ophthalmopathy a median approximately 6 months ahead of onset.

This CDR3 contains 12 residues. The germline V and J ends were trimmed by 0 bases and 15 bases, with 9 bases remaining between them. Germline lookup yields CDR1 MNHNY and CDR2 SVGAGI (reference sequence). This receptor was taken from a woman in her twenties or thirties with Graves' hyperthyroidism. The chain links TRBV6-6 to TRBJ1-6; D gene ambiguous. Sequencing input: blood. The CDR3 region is CASSYSTQLLHF. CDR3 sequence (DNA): TGTGCCAGCAGTTACTCCACTCAGCTCCTCCACTTT.